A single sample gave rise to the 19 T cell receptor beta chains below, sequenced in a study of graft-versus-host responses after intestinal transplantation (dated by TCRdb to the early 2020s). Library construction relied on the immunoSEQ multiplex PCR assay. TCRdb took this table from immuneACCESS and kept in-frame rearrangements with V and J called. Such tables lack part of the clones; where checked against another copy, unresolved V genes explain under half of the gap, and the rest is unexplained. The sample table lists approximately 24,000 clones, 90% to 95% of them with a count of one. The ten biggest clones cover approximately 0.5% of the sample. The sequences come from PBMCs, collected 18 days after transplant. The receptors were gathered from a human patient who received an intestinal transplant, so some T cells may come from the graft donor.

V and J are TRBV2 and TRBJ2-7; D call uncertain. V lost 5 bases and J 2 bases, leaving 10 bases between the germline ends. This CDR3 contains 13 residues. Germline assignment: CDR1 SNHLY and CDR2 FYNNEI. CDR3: CASSLASAYEQYF. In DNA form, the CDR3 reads TGTGCCAGCAGTTTGGCTTCGGCCTACGAGCAGTACTTC.

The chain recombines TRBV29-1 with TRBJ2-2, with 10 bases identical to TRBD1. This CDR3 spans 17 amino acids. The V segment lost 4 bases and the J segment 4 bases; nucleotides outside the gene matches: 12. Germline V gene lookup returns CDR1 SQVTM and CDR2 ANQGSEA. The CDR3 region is CSVGRPTTGGGTGELFF. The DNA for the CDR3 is TGCAGCGTTGGCCGGCCCACGACAGGGGGCGGCACCGGGGAGCTGTTTTTT.

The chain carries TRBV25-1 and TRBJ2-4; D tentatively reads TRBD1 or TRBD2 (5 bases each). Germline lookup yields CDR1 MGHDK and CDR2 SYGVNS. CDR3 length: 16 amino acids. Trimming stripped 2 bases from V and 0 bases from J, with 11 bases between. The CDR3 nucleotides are TGTGCCAGCAGTGAAGGGGGTACGCTAGCCAAAAACATTCAGTACTTC. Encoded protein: CASSEGGTLAKNIQYF.

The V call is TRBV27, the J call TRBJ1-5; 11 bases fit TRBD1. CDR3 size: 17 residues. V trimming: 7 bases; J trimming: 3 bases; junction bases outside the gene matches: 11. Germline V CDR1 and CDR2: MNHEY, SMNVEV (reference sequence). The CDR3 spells CASKVPPGQGDNQPQHF. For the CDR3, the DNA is TGTGCCAGCAAGGTGCCACCGGGACAGGGGGACAATCAGCCCCAGCATTTT.

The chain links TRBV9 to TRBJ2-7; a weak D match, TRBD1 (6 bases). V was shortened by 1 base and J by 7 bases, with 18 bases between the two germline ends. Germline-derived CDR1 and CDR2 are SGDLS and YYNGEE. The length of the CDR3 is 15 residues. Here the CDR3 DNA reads TGTGCCAGCAGCGTAAGCGCAGGGACACGACCAGAGCAGTACTTC. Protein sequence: CASSVSAGTRPEQYF.

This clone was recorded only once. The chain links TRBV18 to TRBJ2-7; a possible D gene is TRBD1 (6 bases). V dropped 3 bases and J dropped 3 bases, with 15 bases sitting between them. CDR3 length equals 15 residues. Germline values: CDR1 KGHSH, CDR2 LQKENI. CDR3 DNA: TGTGCCAGCTCACCCTCCGGGACATCCCTCTACGAGCAGTACTTC. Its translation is CASSPSGTSLYEQYF.

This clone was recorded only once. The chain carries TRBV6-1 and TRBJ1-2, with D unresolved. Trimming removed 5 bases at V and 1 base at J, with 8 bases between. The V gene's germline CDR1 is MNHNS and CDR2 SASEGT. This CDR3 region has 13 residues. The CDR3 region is CASSFEGNYGYTF. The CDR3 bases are TGTGCCAGCAGTTTCGAGGGTAACTATGGCTACACCTTC.

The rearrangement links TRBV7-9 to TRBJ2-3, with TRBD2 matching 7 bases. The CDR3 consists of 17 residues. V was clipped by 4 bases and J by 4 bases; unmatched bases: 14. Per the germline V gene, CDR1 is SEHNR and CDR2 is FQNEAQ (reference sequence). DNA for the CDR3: TGTGCCAGCAGCTCCCTAGTTGAGCGGGGAGGGTCAGATACGCAGTATTTT. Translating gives CASSSLVERGGSDTQYF.

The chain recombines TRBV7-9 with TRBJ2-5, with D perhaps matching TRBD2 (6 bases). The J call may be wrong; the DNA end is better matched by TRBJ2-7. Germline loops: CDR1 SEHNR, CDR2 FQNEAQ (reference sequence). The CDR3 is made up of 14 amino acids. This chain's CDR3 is CASSSGPREYEQYF. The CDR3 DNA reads TGTGCCAGCAGCTCTGGACCCCGGGAGTACGAGCAGTACTTC.

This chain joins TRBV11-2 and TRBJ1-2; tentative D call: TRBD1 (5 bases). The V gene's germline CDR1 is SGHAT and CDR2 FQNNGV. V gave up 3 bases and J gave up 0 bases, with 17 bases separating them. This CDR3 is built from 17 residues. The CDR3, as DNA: TGTGCCAGCAGCTTGGTTAGGGACGCTTCTTCTAACTATGGCTACACCTTC. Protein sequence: CASSLVRDASSNYGYTF.

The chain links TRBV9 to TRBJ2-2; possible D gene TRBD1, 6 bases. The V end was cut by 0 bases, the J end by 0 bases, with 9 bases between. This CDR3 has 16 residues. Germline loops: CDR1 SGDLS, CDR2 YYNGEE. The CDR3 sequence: CASSVVGGSNTGELFF. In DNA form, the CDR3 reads TGTGCCAGCAGCGTAGTAGGGGGTTCGAACACCGGGGAGCTGTTTTTT.

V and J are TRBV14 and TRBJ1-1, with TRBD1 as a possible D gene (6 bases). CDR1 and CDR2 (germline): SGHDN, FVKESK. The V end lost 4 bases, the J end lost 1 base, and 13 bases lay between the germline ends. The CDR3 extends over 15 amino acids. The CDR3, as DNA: TGTGCCAGCAGCCGTTTAGGAGGGGGGAACACTGAAGCTTTCTTT. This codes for CASSRLGGGNTEAFF.

The CDR3 here is CASRHRDPRETQYF. Here the CDR3 DNA reads TGTGCCAGCAGGCACAGGGACCCCCGAGAGACCCAGTACTTC. The rearrangement links TRBV6-5 to TRBJ2-5, with a possible D match to TRBD1 (6 bases). Germline V gene data show CDR1 as MNHEY and CDR2 as SVGAGI. The CDR3 loop spans 14 amino acids. The V and J ends lost 6 bases and 4 bases respectively, with 15 bases between them.

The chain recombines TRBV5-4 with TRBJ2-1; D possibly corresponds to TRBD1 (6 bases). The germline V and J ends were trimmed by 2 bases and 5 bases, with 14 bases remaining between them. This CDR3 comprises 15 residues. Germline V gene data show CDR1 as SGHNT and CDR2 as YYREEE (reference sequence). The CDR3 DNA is TGTGCCAGCAGCTTTGTCTTTGCAGGGGACAATGAGCAGTTCTTC. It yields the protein CASSFVFAGDNEQFF.

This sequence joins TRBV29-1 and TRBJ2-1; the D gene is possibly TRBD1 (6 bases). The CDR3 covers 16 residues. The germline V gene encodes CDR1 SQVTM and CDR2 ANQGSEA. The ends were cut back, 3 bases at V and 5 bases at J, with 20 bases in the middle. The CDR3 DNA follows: TGCAGCGTTGATGGGTTTGGGCAGGGGAAACACAATGAGCAGTTCTTC. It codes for CSVDGFGQGKHNEQFF.

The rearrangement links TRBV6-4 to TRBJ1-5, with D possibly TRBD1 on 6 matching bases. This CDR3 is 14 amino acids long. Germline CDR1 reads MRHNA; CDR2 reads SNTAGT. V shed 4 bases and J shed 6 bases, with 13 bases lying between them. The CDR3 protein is CASSAGTGRQPQHF. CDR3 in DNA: TGTGCCAGCAGTGCCGGCACAGGGCGTCAGCCCCAGCATTTT.

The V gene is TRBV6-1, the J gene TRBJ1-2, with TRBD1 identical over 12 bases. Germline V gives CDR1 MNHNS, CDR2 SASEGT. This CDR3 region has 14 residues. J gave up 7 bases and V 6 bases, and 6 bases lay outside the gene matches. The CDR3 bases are TGTGCCAGCAGGGGGACAGGGGGCTATAGTGGCTACACCTTC. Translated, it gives CASRGTGGYSGYTF.

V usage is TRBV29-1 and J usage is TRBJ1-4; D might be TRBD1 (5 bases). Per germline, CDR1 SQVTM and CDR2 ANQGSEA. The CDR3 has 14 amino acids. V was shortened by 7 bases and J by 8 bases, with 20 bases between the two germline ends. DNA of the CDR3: TGCAGCGCAACCCTGCCGGGCGGGGGGGAAAAACTGTTTTTT. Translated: CSATLPGGGEKLFF.

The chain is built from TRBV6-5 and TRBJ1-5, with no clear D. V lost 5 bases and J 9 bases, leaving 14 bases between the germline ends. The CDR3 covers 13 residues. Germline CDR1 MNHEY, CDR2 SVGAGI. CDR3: CASSELTRGPQHF. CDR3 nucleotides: TGTGCCAGCAGTGAGTTAACCCGGGGGCCCCAGCATTTT.